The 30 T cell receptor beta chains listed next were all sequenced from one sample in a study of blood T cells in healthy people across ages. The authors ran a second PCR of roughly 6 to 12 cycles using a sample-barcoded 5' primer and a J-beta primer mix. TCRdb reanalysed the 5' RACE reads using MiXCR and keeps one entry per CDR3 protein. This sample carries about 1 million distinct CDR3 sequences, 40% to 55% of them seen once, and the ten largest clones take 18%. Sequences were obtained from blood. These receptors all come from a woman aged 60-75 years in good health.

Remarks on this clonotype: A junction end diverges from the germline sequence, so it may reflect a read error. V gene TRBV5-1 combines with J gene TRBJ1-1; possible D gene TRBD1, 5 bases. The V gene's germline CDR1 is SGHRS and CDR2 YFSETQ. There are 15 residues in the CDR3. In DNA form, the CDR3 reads TGCGCCAGCAGCTTGGAAACAGGTCATATCACTGGAGCTTTCTTT. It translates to CASSLETGHITGAFF.

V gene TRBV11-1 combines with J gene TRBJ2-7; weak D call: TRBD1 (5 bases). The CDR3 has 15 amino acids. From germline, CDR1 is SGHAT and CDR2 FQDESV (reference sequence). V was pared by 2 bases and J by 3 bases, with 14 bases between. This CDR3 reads CASSLFPQGVYEQYF. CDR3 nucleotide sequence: TGTGCCAGCAGCTTATTTCCCCAAGGGGTCTACGAGCAGTACTTC.

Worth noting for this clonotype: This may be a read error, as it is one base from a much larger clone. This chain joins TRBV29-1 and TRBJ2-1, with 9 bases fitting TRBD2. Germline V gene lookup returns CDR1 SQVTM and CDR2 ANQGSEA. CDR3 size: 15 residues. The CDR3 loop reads CGVEGMAGGYNEQFF. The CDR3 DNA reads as TGCGGCGTTGAAGGAATGGCGGGAGGGTACAATGAGCAGTTCTTC.

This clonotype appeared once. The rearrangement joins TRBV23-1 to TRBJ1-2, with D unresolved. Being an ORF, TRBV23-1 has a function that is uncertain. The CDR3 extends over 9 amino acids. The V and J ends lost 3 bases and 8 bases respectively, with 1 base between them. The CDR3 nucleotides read TGCGCCAGCAGTCACGGCTACACCTTC. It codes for CASSHGYTF.

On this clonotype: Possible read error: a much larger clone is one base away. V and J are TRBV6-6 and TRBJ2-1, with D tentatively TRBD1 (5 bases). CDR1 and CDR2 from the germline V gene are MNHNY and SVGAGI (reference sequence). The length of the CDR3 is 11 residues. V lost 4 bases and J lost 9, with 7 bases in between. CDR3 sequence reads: CASSSGIEQFF. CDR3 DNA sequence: TGTGCCAGCAGTTCAGGGATTGAGCAGTTCTTC.

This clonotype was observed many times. CDR3 residues: CASGLRGRSTDTQYF. The CDR3 DNA sequence: TGTGCCAGCGGGCTCAGGGGGCGGAGCACAGATACGCAGTATTTT. The chain carries TRBV27 and TRBJ2-3, with 8 bases matching TRBD1. The germline V gene has CDR1 MNHEY and CDR2 SMNVEV (reference sequence). There are 15 residues in the CDR3. V was pared by 8 bases and J by 0 bases, with 7 bases of the junction left unmatched.

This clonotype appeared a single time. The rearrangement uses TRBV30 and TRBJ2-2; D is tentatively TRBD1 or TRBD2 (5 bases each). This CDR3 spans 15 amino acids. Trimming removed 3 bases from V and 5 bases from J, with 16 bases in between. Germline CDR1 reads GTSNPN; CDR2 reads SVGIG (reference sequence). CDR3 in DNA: TGTGCCTGGAGGTGGGGGTATAGGGAAACCGGGGAGCTGTTTTTT. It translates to CAWRWGYRETGELFF.

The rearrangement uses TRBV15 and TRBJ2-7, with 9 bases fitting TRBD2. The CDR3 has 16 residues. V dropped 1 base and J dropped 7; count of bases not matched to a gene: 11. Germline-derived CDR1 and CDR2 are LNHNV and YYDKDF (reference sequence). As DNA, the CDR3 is TGTGCCACCAGCAGAGGATCGCTGAGGACTAGCGAGGAGCAGTACTTC. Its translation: CATSRGSLRTSEEQYF.

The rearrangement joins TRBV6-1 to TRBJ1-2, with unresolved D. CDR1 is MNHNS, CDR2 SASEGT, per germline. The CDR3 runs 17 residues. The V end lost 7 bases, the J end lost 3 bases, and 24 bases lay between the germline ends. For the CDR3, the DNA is TGTGCCAGCAAAACGTCTGGGGAGGTGGGGTTTCACTATGGCTACACCTTC. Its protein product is CASKTSGEVGFHYGYTF.

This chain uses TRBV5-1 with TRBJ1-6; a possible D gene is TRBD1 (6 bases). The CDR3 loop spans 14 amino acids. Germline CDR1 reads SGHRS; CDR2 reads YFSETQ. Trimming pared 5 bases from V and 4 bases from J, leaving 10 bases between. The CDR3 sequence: CASSYQGYNSPLHF. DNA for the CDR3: TGCGCCAGCAGTTACCAGGGGTATAATTCACCCCTCCACTTT.

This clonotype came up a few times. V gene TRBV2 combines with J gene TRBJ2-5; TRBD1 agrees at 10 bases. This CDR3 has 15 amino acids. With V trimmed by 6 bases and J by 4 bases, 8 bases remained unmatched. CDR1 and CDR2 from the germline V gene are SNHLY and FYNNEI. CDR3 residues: CASSAGQGVVETQYF. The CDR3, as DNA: TGTGCCAGCAGCGCCGGACAGGGGGTTGTAGAGACCCAGTACTTC.

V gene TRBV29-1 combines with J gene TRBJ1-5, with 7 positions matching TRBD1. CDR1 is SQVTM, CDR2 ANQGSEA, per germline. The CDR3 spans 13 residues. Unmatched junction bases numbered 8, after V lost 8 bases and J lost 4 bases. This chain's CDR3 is CSTGQDPNQPQHF. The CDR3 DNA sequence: TGCAGCACCGGACAGGATCCAAATCAGCCCCAGCATTTT.

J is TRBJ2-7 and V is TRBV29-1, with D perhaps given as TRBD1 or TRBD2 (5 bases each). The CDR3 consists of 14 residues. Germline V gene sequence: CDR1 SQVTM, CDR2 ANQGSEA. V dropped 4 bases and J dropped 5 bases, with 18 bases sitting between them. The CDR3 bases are TGCAGCGTTGTGGGCCGGCAGGGAGTCGACGAGCAGTACTTC. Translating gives CSVVGRQGVDEQYF.

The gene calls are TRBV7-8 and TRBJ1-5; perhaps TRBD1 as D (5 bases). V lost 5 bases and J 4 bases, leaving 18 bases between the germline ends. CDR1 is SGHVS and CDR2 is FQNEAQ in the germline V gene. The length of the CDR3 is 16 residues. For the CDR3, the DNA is TGTGCCAGCAGCCTAGGGGACTATGGAGAGAATCAGCCCCAGCATTTT. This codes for CASSLGDYGENQPQHF.

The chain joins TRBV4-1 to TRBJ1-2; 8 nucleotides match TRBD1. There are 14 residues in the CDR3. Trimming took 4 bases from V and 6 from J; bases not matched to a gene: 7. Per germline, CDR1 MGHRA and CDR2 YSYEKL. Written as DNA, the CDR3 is TGCGCCAGCAGCCCTCGGACAGGGACGAATGGCTACACCTTC. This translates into CASSPRTGTNGYTF.

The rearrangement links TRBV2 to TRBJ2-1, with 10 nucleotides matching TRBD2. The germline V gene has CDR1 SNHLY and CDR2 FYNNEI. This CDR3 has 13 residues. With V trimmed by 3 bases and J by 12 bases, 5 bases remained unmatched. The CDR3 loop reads CASSEVAGGGQFF. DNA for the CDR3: TGTGCCAGCAGTGAGGTAGCGGGAGGAGGGCAGTTCTTC.

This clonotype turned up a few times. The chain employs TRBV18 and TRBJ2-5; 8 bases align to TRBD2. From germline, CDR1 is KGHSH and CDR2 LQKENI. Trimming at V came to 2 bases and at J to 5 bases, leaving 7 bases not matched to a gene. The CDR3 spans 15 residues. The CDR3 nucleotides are TGTGCCAGCTCACCATCCAGCGGGAGATTGGAGACCCAGTACTTC. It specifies CASSPSSGRLETQYF. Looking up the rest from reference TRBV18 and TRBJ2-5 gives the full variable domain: NAGVMQNPRHLVRRRGQEARLRCSPMKGHSHVYWYRQLPEEGLKFMVYLQKENIIDESGMPKERFSAEFPKEGPSILRIQQVVRGDSAAYFCASSPSSGRLETQYFGPGTRLLVL.

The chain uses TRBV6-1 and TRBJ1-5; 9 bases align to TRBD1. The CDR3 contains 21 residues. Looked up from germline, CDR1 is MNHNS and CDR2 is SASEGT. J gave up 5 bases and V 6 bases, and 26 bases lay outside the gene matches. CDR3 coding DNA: TGTGCCAGCAGGCGTCAATCCGGGACAGGGTATGCGGCAGTACTCGATCAGCCCCAGCATTTT. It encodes CASRRQSGTGYAAVLDQPQHF.

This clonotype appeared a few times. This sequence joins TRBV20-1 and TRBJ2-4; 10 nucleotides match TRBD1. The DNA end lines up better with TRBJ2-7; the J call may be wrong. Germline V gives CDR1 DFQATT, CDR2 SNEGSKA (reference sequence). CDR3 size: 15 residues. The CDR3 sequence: CSARPEDRGFHEQYF. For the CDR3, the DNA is TGCAGTGCTAGACCCGAGGACAGGGGGTTCCACGAGCAGTACTTC.

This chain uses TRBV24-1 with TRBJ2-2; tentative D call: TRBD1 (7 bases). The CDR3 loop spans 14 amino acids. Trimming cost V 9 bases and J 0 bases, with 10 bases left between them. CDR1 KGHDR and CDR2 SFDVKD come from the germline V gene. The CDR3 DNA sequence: TGTGCCACCGGAGGGGGCTCGAACACCGGGGAGCTGTTTTTT. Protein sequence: CATGGGSNTGELFF.

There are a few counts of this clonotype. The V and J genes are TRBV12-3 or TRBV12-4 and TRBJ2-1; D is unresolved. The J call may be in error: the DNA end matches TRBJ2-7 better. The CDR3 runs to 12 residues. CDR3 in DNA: TGTGCCAGCAGTTCCCTTCGCAATGAGCAGTACTTC. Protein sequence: CASSSLRNEQYF.

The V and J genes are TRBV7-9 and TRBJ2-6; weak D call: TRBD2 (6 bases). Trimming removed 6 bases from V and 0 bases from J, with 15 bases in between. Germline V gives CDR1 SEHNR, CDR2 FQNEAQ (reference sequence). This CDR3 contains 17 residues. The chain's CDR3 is CASSGGGGNSGANVLTF. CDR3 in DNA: TGTGCCAGCAGTGGCGGAGGAGGGAACTCTGGGGCCAACGTCCTGACTTTC.

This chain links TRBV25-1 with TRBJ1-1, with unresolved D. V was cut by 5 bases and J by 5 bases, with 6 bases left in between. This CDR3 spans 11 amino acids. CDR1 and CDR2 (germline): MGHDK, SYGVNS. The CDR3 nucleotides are TGTGCCAGCAGTCAGAGGACTGAAGCTTTCTTT. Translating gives CASSQRTEAFF.

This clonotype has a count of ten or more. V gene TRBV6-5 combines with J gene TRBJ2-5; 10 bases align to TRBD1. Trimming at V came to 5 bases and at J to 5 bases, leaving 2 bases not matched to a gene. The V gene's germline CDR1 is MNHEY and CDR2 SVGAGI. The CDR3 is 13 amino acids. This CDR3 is CASSTGQGETQYF. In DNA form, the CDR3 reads TGTGCCAGCAGTACGGGACAGGGGGAGACCCAGTACTTC.

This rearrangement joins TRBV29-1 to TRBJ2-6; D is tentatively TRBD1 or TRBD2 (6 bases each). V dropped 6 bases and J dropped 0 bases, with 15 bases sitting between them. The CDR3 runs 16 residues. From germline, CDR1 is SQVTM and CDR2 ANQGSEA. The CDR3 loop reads CSVQGGLGSGANVLTF. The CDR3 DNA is TGCAGCGTCCAAGGGGGACTCGGCTCTGGGGCCAACGTCCTGACTTTC.

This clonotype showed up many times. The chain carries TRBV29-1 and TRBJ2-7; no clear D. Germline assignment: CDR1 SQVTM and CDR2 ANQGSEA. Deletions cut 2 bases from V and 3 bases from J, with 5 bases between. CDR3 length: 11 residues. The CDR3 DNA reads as TGCAGCGTTGAATTGTTCTACGAGCAGTACTTC. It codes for CSVELFYEQYF.

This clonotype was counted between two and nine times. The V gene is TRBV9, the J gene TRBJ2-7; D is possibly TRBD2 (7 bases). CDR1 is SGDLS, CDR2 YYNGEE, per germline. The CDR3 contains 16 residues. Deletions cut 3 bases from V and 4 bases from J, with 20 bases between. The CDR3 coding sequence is TGTGCCAGCAGCGCGAAGGGGGTCCGGGGGGTATACGAGCAGTACTTC. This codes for CASSAKGVRGVYEQYF.

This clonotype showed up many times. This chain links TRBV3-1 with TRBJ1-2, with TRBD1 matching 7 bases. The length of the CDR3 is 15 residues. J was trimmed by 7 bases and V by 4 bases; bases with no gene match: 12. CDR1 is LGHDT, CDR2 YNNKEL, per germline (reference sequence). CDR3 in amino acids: CASSPTGQVKGGYTF. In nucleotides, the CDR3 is TGTGCCAGCAGCCCCACTGGACAGGTTAAAGGTGGCTACACCTTC.

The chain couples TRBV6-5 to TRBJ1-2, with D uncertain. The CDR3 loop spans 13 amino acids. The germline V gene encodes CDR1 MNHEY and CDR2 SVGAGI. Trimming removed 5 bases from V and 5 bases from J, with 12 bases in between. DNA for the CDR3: TGTGCCAGCAGTCCTTCGAGTGGGTATGGCTACACCTTC. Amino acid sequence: CASSPSSGYGYTF.

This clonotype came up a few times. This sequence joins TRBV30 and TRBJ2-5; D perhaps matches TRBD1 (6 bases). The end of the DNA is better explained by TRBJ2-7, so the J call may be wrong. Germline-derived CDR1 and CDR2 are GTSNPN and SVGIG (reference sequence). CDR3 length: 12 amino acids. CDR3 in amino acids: CAWSLQGSEQYF. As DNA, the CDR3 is TGTGCCTGGAGTTTGCAGGGGTCCGAGCAGTACTTC.